Detailed here is one T cell receptor (beta chain). The data are from a study of shared clonotypes between healthy human individuals. The CDR3 is 15 residues long. Germline V gene lookup returns CDR1 SGHTA and CDR2 FQGNSA. The V gene lost 1 base and the J gene lost 1 base, with 10 bases spanning the gap. Sorted-subset replicate PCR reactions contained approximately 190 ng DNA, corresponding to about 30,000 T cell genomes. This table comes from immunoSEQ multiplex PCR, and its TCRdb copy is limited to in-frame clones, with some not included. The repertoire holds about 1.1 million clones, with approximately 80% as singletons.

The chain couples TRBV7-2 to TRBJ1-1; D uncertain. The sequencing input was memory CD4+ T cells from PBMCs. The subset denotes: CD45RA-negative fraction. The receptor comes from a man in his late teens or twenties in good health. Some clones in this sample may be carry-over from other donors' samples. CDR3 region: CASSLGGNGNTEAFF. Written as DNA, the CDR3 is TGTGCCAGCAGCTTAGGAGGGAACGGGAACACTGAAGCTTTCTTT.